This TCR beta chain was identified in a study of control samples from healthy donors and cancer patients. There are 16 residues in the CDR3. The germline gives CDR1 ENHRY, CDR2 SYGVKD. The ends were cut back, 4 bases at V and 4 bases at J, with 17 bases in the middle. Generated by immunoSEQ multiplex PCR, the TCRdb table keeps only in-frame clones and is missing some. The table shows under 450,000 clones, with around 90% occurring only once. The chain is built from TRBV10-3 and TRBJ1-5; a weak D match, TRBD1 (6 bases). Sequenced: PBMCs. The TCR was taken from a man aged 35 to 55 with head and neck cancer. The CDR3 sequence is CAISGSSGGQNQPQHF. The DNA for the CDR3 is TGTGCCATCAGTGGCTCCTCGGGGGGCCAAAATCAGCCCCAGCATTTT.